This T cell receptor beta chain was obtained from a study of OX40 agonist ivuxolimab in advanced cancers. Study-wide context: Ivuxolimab was an agonistic, fully human IgG2 monoclonal antibody directed against OX40 (CD134), a costimulatory receptor. The paper reports the monotherapy dose-escalation portion (N of about 51 patients) of the phase I ivuxolimab trial. Intravenous ivuxolimab was administered to patients every 2 weeks at six dose levels: 0.01, 0.1, 0.3, 1.5, 3 and 10 mg/kg. Patients were allowed to have had prior anti-PD-1, anti-PD-L1 or anti-CTLA-4 therapy, and approximately 39% of the dose-escalation patients had been treated with checkpoint inhibitors. The dose-escalation cohort was around 84% male with a mean age of approximately 60 years, ranging from roughly 23 to 90. Peripheral TCRbeta sequencing was intended to test whether TCR sequence diversity was altered and clonal T-cell expansion was caused by ivuxolimab. Partial responses occurred in three dose-escalation patients, of whom one had hepatocellular carcinoma and two had cutaneous melanoma. Of the roughly 54 patients in dose escalation, about 20 had hepatocellular carcinoma, around 15 had melanoma, 9 had renal cell carcinoma and 9 had head and neck cancer.

Genomic DNA was isolated from the sorted cells so that the TCRbeta CDR3 region could be sequenced. The immunoSEQ Assay was used for sequencing of TCRbeta CDR3 regions. TCRdb carries this immuneACCESS record with in-frame sequences only. Its versions omit some clonotypes, under half of them owing to an unresolved V gene in the studies checked, with the rest unexplained. Here the sample has nearly 50,000 clones; more than 75% occur a single time. The ten largest account for about 1.9% of the sample. Taken from the germline V gene, the CDR1 and CDR2 loops are SGHRS and YFSETQ. Germline trimming amounts to 4 bases on V and 5 bases on J, with 9 as the count of junction bases outside the gene matches. Inclusive of the bounding cysteine and phenylalanine, the CDR3 is 15 residues long. Only the CDR3 part of the read is kept: 45 bases, read in frame from the first base. What the study reported, not specific to this receptor: In the 0.1-3.0 mg/kg groups, partial responders were among the patients with the lowest normalized peripheral clonal expansion, particularly in CD8+ T cells. After ivuxolimab, CD8+ T cells had more expanded clones than CD4+ T cells on average. The antigen specificity of the peripheral T cells that underwent clonal expansion was not determined. Low levels of normalized T-cell clonal expansion were also seen in some patients who did not respond. At doses of 0.1 to 3.0 mg/kg, clonal expansion of both CD4+ and CD8+ T cells in blood was seen between baseline and week 6.

Regarding this clone: Its specific antigen is unknown. Base qualities are not provided; no much larger clone lies one nucleotide away.

The trial excluded patients who had a history of autoimmune disease or who were on systemic immunosuppression. In every dose cohort, peripheral blood was drawn for TCR sequencing at baseline, cycle 4 day 1, and cycle 7 day 1. The samples were taken from a phase I, first-in-human, multicenter, open-label dose-escalation trial of ivuxolimab. The trial enrolled adults with locally advanced or metastatic head and neck squamous cell, hepatocellular, melanoma or renal cell carcinoma. Before TCR sequencing, CD4+ T cells and CD8+ T cells were sorted from peripheral blood as separate populations. The sequence was collected from an adult with an advanced solid tumor such as melanoma, head and neck, liver or kidney cancer. The sample in question was CD4+ or CD8+ T cells sorted from blood, obtained in a trial of the OX40 agonist ivuxolimab. Recombination joined TRBV5-1 with TRBJ1-2; 9 bases in between match TRBD1. The CDR3 has the sequence CASSAHDRGLYGYTF. DNA sequence: TGCGCCAGCAGCGCCCACGACAGGGGGTTATATGGCTACACCTTC.